This T cell receptor (beta chain) is drawn from a study of blood T cells in healthy people across ages. Study results and limitations: The study found more naive CD4+ cells and higher diversity in long-lived than aged donors. Per million T cells, the diversity of TCR beta decreased roughly linearly as age advanced.

Combining a sample-barcoded 5' primer with a J-beta primer mix, a second PCR ran for about 7 to 11 cycles. Each cDNA molecule, via a template-switch adaptor with 12 random nucleotides, was tagged. TCRdb re-called the 5' RACE reads with MiXCR, one entry per CDR3 protein. Among over a million distinct CDR3 sequences listed, around 42% were seen once. In germline, CDR1 is MGHRA, CDR2 YSYEKL. The CDR3 has 13 amino acids. Trimming stripped 1 base from V and 4 bases from J, with 7 bases between. In this sample, this clonotype turned up a few times. Antigen: not known. The sequenced sample consisted of blood. This receptor was obtained from a young woman in good health. The V gene is TRBV4-1, the J gene TRBJ1-1, with a tentative D call TRBD1 (5 bases). The CDR3 spells CASSQGGATEAFF. The CDR3 DNA follows: TGCGCCAGCAGCCAAGGAGGGGCCACTGAAGCTTTCTTT.